Here is one T cell receptor beta chain with its context. The protocol was immunoSEQ multiplex PCR, while the TCRdb copy is restricted to in-frame clones and leaves out a portion. The sample shows about 52,000 clones, about 75% of them seen only once. These data belong to a study of PD-L1 blockade in urothelial cancer. Looking at the study overall: The analyses of blood took place 3 weeks (second dose) and 6 weeks after treatment start.

Regarding time point: pretreatment peripheral blood. The CDR3 runs 13 residues. The V gene lost 0 bases and the J gene lost 4 bases, with 7 bases spanning the gap. Germline-derived CDR1 and CDR2 are SGHNT and YYREEE (reference sequence). The origin of this receptor is a man aged 70 or older with urothelial cancer. The chain couples TRBV5-4 to TRBJ1-2, with D possibly being TRBD1 (5 bases). The input for sequencing was PBMCs, taken around atezolizumab (anti-PD-L1) treatment. The CDR3 coding sequence is TGTGCCAGCAGCTTGGACAGGCTCTATGGCTACACCTTC. Translating gives CASSLDRLYGYTF.